These 11 T cell receptor beta chains were sequenced from one sample in a study of blood T cell repertoires in COVID-19 (dated by TCRdb to the early 2020s). Library preparation employed the immunoSEQ multiplex PCR assay. The source is immuneACCESS, and TCRdb retained only in-frame sequences with V and J called. Part of the clones is not carried over; for the studies checked, unresolved V genes explain less than half of this, and the remainder is unexplained. The sample contains under 300,000 clones, 65% to 80% of them found a single time. Roughly 4.2% of the sample is taken by the ten largest. The specimen sequenced was peripheral blood. Receptors were obtained from a woman in her 40s with active or convalescent COVID-19.

This chain uses TRBV28 with TRBJ1-2; the match to TRBD1 covers 9 bases. Unmatched junction bases numbered 16, after V lost 4 bases and J lost 7 bases. This CDR3 is 17 amino acids long. Germline V CDR1 and CDR2: MDHEN, SYDVKM. DNA for the CDR3: TGTGCCAGCAGTTCTTTCCCGGGACAGGGACCGGAAGGTGGCTACACCTTC. Translating it yields CASSSFPGQGPEGGYTF.

The chain carries TRBV28 and TRBJ1-5, with 7 bases aligning to TRBD1. CDR3 length: 13 amino acids. CDR1 and CDR2 (germline): MDHEN, SYDVKM. Losses at the gene ends were 8 bases for V and 1 base for J; bases not matched to a gene: 2. This CDR3 reads CASSDRSNQPQHF. CDR3 nucleotide sequence: TGTGCCAGCTCGGACAGGAGCAATCAGCCCCAGCATTTT.

This clone turned up a few times. This chain joins TRBV6-6 and TRBJ2-7; 11 nucleotides match TRBD1. The CDR3 loop spans 16 amino acids. Germline CDR1 and CDR2: MNHNY and SVGAGI (reference sequence). J lost 6 bases, V lost 0 bases, and 7 bases had no gene match. The CDR3 DNA reads as TGTGCCAGCAGTTACTCGACGAGGACAGGGGGCTCCGAGCAGTACGTC. Translation gives CASSYSTRTGGSEQYV.

This rearrangement joins TRBV5-1 to TRBJ2-5; D may be TRBD2 (5 bases). Germline CDR1 SGHRS, CDR2 YFSETQ. With 1 base removed from V and 5 bases from J, the gap between germline ends came to 9 bases. The CDR3 runs 13 residues. Here the CDR3 reads CASSLMGGETQYF. DNA for the CDR3: TGCGCCAGCAGCTTGATGGGCGGGGAGACCCAGTACTTC.

The chain couples TRBV4-2 to TRBJ2-7; D ambiguous. The germline gives CDR1 LGHNA, CDR2 YNFKEQ. Trimming stripped 4 bases from V and 2 bases from J, with 6 bases between. The CDR3 is made up of 12 amino acids. The CDR3 coding sequence is TGTGCCAGCAGCCTCGACACCTACGAGCAGTACTTC. Protein product: CASSLDTYEQYF.

The rearrangement links TRBV20-1 to TRBJ2-5; 7 nucleotides agree with TRBD1. The CDR3 is 10 residues long. V lost 7 bases to trimming and J lost 5 bases; unmatched junction nucleotides: 1. Per germline, CDR1 DFQATT and CDR2 SNEGSKA (reference sequence). The CDR3 region has the DNA TGCAGTGGGGGACAGGAGACCCAGTACTTC. Translated: CSGGQETQYF.

The chain recombines TRBV14 with TRBJ2-2, with D perhaps TRBD2 (5 bases). CDR3 length: 20 residues. Deletions cut 0 bases from V and 0 bases from J, with 20 bases between. Germline values: CDR1 SGHDN, CDR2 FVKESK. The chain's CDR3 is CASSQEGSSGGRTNTGELFF. The CDR3 DNA sequence: TGTGCCAGCAGCCAAGAAGGAAGCTCAGGAGGCAGAACGAACACCGGGGAGCTGTTTTTT.

The chain couples TRBV27 to TRBJ1-5; tentative D call: TRBD1 (6 bases). Germline values: CDR1 MNHEY, CDR2 SMNVEV (reference sequence). V was clipped by 4 bases and J by 0 bases, with 13 bases between them. The CDR3 spans 16 residues. CDR3 loop: CASSSGQSYSNQPQHF. The CDR3 coding sequence is TGTGCCAGCAGTTCCGGACAGTCATATAGCAATCAGCCCCAGCATTTT.

The genes are TRBV21-1 and TRBJ1-2. TRBV21-1 counts as a pseudogene. CDR3 length equals 16 residues. The DNA for the CDR3 is TGTGCCAGCAGCAAAGGGGAGGCCCCCATCCCCTATGGCTACACCTTC. It specifies CASSKGEAPIPYGYTF.

This clone was counted between two and nine times. The chain carries TRBV2 and TRBJ2-1, with D possibly TRBD1 on 6 matching bases. V lost 4 bases and J lost 8, with 12 bases in between. Germline V lookup: CDR1 SNHLY, CDR2 FYNNEI. The CDR3 is made up of 13 amino acids. CDR3 loop: CASSAITGYEQFF. CDR3 sequence (DNA): TGTGCCAGCAGTGCCATCACAGGGTATGAGCAGTTCTTC.

CDR3 protein: CASSLIARDGEAFF. Here the CDR3 DNA reads TGTGCCAGCAGCTTGATTGCGAGGGATGGTGAAGCTTTCTTT. V usage is TRBV5-4 and J usage is TRBJ1-1; unclear D gene. Trimming cost V 1 base and J 7 bases, with 14 bases left between them. The CDR3 has 14 residues. Germline-derived CDR1 and CDR2 are SGHNT and YYREEE (reference sequence).